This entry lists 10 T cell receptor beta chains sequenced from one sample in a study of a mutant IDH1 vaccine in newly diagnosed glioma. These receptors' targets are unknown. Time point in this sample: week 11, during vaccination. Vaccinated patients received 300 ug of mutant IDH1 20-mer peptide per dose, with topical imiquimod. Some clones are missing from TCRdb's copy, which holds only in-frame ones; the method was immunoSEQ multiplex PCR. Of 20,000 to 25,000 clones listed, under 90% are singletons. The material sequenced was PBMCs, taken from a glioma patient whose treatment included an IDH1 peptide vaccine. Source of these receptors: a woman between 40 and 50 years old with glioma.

In DNA form, the CDR3 reads TGCGCCAGCAGCCAAGTGGGGCTCCCTATGAACACTGAAGCTTTCTTT. Amino acids: CASSQVGLPMNTEAFF. This chain links TRBV4-1 with TRBJ1-1, with D maybe TRBD1 (5 bases). This CDR3 has 16 amino acids. Germline V gene sequence: CDR1 MGHRA, CDR2 YSYEKL. V was shortened by 1 base and J by 0 bases, with 12 bases between the two germline ends.

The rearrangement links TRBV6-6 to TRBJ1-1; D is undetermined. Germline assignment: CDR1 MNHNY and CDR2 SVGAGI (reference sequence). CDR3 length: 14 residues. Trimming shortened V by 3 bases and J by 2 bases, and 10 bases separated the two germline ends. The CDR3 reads CASSYLGSNTEAFF. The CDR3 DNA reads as TGTGCCAGCAGTTATCTAGGGTCTAACACTGAAGCTTTCTTT.

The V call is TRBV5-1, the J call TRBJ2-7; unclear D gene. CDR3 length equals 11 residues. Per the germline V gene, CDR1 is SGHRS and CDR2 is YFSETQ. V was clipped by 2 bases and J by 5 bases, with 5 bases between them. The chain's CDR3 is CASSFSDEQYF. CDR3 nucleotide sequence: TGCGCCAGCAGCTTCAGTGACGAGCAGTACTTC.

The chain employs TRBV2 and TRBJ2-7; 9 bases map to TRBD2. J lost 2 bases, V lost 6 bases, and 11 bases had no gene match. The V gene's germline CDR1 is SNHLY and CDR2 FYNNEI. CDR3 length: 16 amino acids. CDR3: CASRTSRASGTYEQYF. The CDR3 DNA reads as TGTGCCAGCAGAACATCAAGGGCTAGCGGGACCTACGAGCAGTACTTC.

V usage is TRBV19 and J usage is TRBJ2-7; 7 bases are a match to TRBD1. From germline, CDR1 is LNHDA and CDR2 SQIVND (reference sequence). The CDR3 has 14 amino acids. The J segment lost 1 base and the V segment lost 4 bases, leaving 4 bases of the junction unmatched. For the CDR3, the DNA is TGTGCCAGTAGTAAAGGGGGCACGTCCTACGAGCAGTACTTC. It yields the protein CASSKGGTSYEQYF.

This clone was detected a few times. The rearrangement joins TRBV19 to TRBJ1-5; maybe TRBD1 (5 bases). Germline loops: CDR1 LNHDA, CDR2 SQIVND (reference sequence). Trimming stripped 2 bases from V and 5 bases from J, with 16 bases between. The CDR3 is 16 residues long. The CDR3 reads CASSISMSRTHQPQHF. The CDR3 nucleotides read TGTGCCAGTAGTATAAGCATGAGCAGGACACATCAGCCCCAGCATTTT.

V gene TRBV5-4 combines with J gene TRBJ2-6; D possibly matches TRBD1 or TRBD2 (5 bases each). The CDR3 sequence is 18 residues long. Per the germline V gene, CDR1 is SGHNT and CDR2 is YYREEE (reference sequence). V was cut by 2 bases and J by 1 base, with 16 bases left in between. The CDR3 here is CASSLGARGGSGANVLTF. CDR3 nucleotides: TGTGCCAGCAGCTTAGGGGCACGTGGGGGATCTGGGGCCAACGTCCTGACTTTC.

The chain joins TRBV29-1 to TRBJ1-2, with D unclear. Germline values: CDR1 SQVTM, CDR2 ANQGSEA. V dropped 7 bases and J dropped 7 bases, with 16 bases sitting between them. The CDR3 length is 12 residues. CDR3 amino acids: CSARAGGSGYTF. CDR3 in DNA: TGCAGCGCTCGCGCGGGCGGCTCTGGCTACACCTTC.

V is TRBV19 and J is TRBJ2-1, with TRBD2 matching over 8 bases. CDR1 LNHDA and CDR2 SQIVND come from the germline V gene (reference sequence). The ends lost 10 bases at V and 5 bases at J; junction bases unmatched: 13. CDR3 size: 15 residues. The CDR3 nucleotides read TGTGCCACCACATCAGCGGGAGTTCCGAACAATGAGCAGTTCTTC. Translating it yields CATTSAGVPNNEQFF.

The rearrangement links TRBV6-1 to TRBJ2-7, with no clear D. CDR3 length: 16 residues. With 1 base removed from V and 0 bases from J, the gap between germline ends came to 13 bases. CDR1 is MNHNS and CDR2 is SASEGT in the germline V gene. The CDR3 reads CASSEEADFSSYEQYF. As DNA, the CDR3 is TGTGCCAGCAGTGAAGAGGCGGATTTTAGCTCCTACGAGCAGTACTTC.